These 15 T cell receptor beta chains came from one sample sequenced in a study of OX40 agonist ivuxolimab in advanced cancers. Produced via immunoSEQ multiplex PCR; TCRdb's table is partial and in-frame only. The top ten clones hold around 0.53% of a sample with roughly 71,000 clones, around 88% of them seen once. This sample comprised CD4+ or CD8+ T cells sorted from blood, obtained in a trial of the OX40 agonist ivuxolimab. These receptors were taken from an adult with an advanced solid tumor such as melanoma, head and neck, liver or kidney cancer.

This clone was counted a single time. In DNA form, the CDR3 reads TGTGCCATCAGTGAGTCGTCGGGCAGACTCACTGAAGCTTTCTTT. Amino acids: CAISESSGRLTEAFF. This sequence joins TRBV10-3 and TRBJ1-1; no reliable D call. This CDR3 contains 15 residues. CDR1 is ENHRY and CDR2 is SYGVKD in the germline V gene. Trimming took 0 bases from V and 4 from J, leaving 12 bases between them.

The chain has TRBV29-1 and TRBJ1-1, with D perhaps TRBD1 (5 bases). Per germline, CDR1 SQVTM and CDR2 ANQGSEA. The V end was cut by 7 bases, the J end by 0 bases, with 12 bases between. The CDR3 totals 13 residues. The CDR3 loop is CSGRDQMNTEAFF. The DNA of the CDR3 is TGCAGCGGCCGGGACCAGATGAACACTGAAGCTTTCTTT. The whole variable domain, remainder taken from reference TRBV29-1 and TRBJ1-1, is SAVISQKPSRDICQRGTSLTIQCQVDSQVTMMFWYRQQPGQSLTLIATANQGSEATYESGFVIDKFPISRPNLTFSTLTVSNMSPEDSSIYLCSGRDQMNTEAFFGQGTRLTVV.

The chain is built from TRBV2 and TRBJ2-3, with 10 nucleotides matching TRBD2. Germline assignment: CDR1 SNHLY and CDR2 FYNNEI. J gave up 4 bases and V 6 bases, and 4 bases lay outside the gene matches. This CDR3 is built from 14 residues. The CDR3 is CASRGGLAADTQYF. CDR3 DNA sequence: TGTGCCAGCAGGGGAGGACTAGCGGCAGATACGCAGTATTTT.

The genes are TRBV6-6 and TRBJ1-2; TRBD1 matches at 8 bases. Trimming at V came to 8 bases and at J to 8 bases, leaving 13 bases not matched to a gene. CDR1 is MNHNY, CDR2 SVGAGI, per germline (reference sequence). This CDR3 has 14 residues. The CDR3, as DNA: TGTGCCAGCGTCCCGCTCCGGACAGGGTACGGCTACACCTTC. Translated: CASVPLRTGYGYTF.

Comment on this clone: One junction end does not reproduce the germline sequence, and a read error may be involved. The chain carries TRBV6-1 and TRBJ1-5; 8 positions match TRBD1. This CDR3 is built from 15 residues. Per germline, CDR1 MNHNS and CDR2 SASEGT. The chain's CDR3 is CASREAGGDNQPQHF. CDR3 nucleotides: TGTGCCAGCAGGGAAGCAGGGGGCGACAATCAGCCCCAGCATTTT.

CDR3 coding DNA: TGTGCCAGCAGACCCGGTGAGGGTGAAGCTTTCTTT. Its translation is CASRPGEGEAFF. The chain employs TRBV7-8 and TRBJ1-1; D gene ambiguous. Germline assignment: CDR1 SGHVS and CDR2 FQNEAQ. This CDR3 has 12 amino acids. V lost 6 bases, J lost 7 bases, and 12 bases lay in between.

This chain links TRBV18 with TRBJ2-1; 7 bases are shared with TRBD1. Germline V gene data show CDR1 as KGHSH and CDR2 as LQKENI. V trimming: 0 bases; J trimming: 7 bases; junction bases outside the gene matches: 6. The CDR3 contains 15 residues. Written as DNA, the CDR3 is TGTGCCAGCTCACCACCAGGTAGGGGGCCGAATGAGCAGTTCTTC. Its translation: CASSPPGRGPNEQFF.

The chain links TRBV4-1 to TRBJ1-3, with D perhaps TRBD1 (6 bases). The CDR3 is 21 amino acids. Trimming stripped 6 bases from V and 8 bases from J, with 38 bases between. Germline V gene lookup returns CDR1 MGHRA and CDR2 YSYEKL. CDR3 in DNA: TGCGCCAGCAGTCCACTCCAGGTTACAGGGAGGACCTGGGCCCAGGTGGACACCATATATTTT. Its protein is CASSPLQVTGRTWAQVDTIYF.

The J gene is TRBJ1-4, the V gene TRBV5-6; D is unclear. The CDR3 is 15 amino acids. V dropped 2 bases and J dropped 3 bases, with 11 bases sitting between them. CDR1 and CDR2 from the germline V gene are SGHDT and YYEEEE. The chain's CDR3 is CASSFKMAANEKLFF. The CDR3 DNA follows: TGTGCCAGCAGCTTTAAAATGGCAGCTAATGAAAAACTGTTTTTT. Supplemented by reference TRBV5-6 and TRBJ1-4, the full variable domain reads DAGVTQSPTHLIKTRGQQVTLRCSPKSGHDTVSWYQQALGQGPQFIFQYYEEEERQRGNFPDRFSGHQFPNYSSELNVNALLLGDSALYLCASSFKMAANEKLFFGSGTQLSVL.

The rearrangement joins TRBV6-1 to TRBJ1-1, with D possibly TRBD1 on 5 matching bases. The ends were cut back, 7 bases at V and 3 bases at J, with 18 bases in the middle. Germline CDR1 is MNHNS and CDR2 is SASEGT. The CDR3 spans 15 residues. CDR3 coding DNA: TGTGCCAGCACCGGACAAGCCAGAATTCACACTGAAGCTTTCTTT. It encodes CASTGQARIHTEAFF.

This rearrangement joins TRBV5-1 to TRBJ2-7, with 9 bases fitting TRBD1. With V trimmed by 3 bases and J by 7 bases, 8 bases remained unmatched. The CDR3 covers 14 residues. Germline CDR1 reads SGHRS; CDR2 reads YFSETQ. The CDR3 DNA is TGCGCCAGCAGCTGGGGACAGGGAGGGCAGGAGCAGTACTTC. Translated: CASSWGQGGQEQYF.

CDR3 DNA: TGTGCCAGTAGCCTGGGGACAGGGGGTGCTAGCAATCAGCCCCAGCATTTT. Its protein is CASSLGTGGASNQPQHF. J is TRBJ1-5 and V is TRBV19; 11 nucleotides align to TRBD1. The germline V gene encodes CDR1 LNHDA and CDR2 SQIVND (reference sequence). The CDR3 length is 17 residues. V dropped 6 bases and J dropped 0; count of bases not matched to a gene: 7. The full variable domain, its missing parts supplied by reference TRBV19 and TRBJ1-5, is DGGITQSPKYLFRKEGQNVTLSCEQNLNHDAMYWYRQDPGQGLRLIYYSQIVNDFQKGDIAEGYSVSREKKESFPLTVTSAQKNPTAFYLCASSLGTGGASNQPQHFGDGTRLSIL.

The chain uses TRBV9 and TRBJ1-3; D is unresolved. V lost 0 bases and J 7 bases, leaving 11 bases between the germline ends. CDR1 is SGDLS, CDR2 YYNGEE, per germline. This CDR3 is built from 14 residues. The CDR3 nucleotides read TGTGCCAGCAGCGTAGACCGGGTACCCAACACCATATATTTT. Amino acids: CASSVDRVPNTIYF.

The sample holds one count of this clone. V usage is TRBV5-1 and J usage is TRBJ2-3, with a weak D call TRBD1 (5 bases). Germline V CDR1 and CDR2: SGHRS, YFSETQ. V gave up 0 bases and J gave up 3 bases, with 5 bases separating them. CDR3 length: 13 amino acids. CDR3 nucleotides: TGCGCCAGCAGCTTGGGACAGACAGATACGCAGTATTTT. Protein: CASSLGQTDTQYF.

This chain links TRBV29-1 with TRBJ1-1, with a possible D match to TRBD1 (5 bases). With 4 bases removed from V and 1 base from J, the gap between germline ends came to 10 bases. The CDR3 spans 13 residues. Per germline, CDR1 SQVTM and CDR2 ANQGSEA. The CDR3 region has the DNA TGCAGCGTTGGTCGGGGCACGAACACTGAAGCTTTCTTT. Protein sequence: CSVGRGTNTEAFF.